A selection of T cell receptor beta chains follows, all from one sample in a study of early T cells in non-severe SARS-CoV-2 infection. TCRdb re-analysed the 5' RACE reads in MiXCR, keeping a single row per CDR3 protein. In the table there are about 55,000 distinct CDR3 sequences, 7% to 10% of which are singletons. What was sequenced was whole blood. These receptors came from an adult who was a healthcare worker with PCR-confirmed SARS-CoV-2 infection or an uninfected control (not recorded which). The CDR3 runs from the conserved cysteine through the conserved F or W.

14,TRBJ2-7,TRBV9,CASSVGVSVDEQYF
12,TRBJ2-7,TRBV5-1,CASSLNFYEQYF
14,TRBJ1-1,TRBV4-1,CASSQDKQGVRTFF
15,TRBJ2-7,TRBV5-1,CASSPTGIGAYEQYF
15,TRBJ2-1,TRBV9,CASSVPGTGANEQFF
13,TRBJ1-5,TRBV12-3/TRBV12-4,CASSPYSNQPQHF
17,TRBJ2-5,TRBV7-2,CASSLNHVLTFQETQYF
14,TRBJ1-5,TRBV19,CASSIGWGNQPQHF
16,TRBJ2-3,TRBV20-1,CSARDWEGRNTDTQYF
13,TRBJ2-7,TRBV20-1,CSASRDSAYEQYF
15,TRBJ2-6,TRBV15,CATSREKGGANVLTF
17,TRBJ2-1,TRBV7-2,CASSPHQGTNLNAVQFF
16,TRBJ2-3,TRBV12-3/TRBV12-4,CASRPLAGGGTDTQYF
15,TRBJ2-2,TRBV9,CARRRGLAGAGELFF
12,TRBJ1-6,TRBV11-2,CASRSEVSPLHF
16,TRBJ2-3,TRBV5-1,CASRPVADPSTDTQYF
14,TRBJ2-1,TRBV6-1,CASVSSVTYNEQFF
13,TRBJ1-6,TRBV30,CAWSVRRGSPLHF
17,TRBJ2-2,TRBV2,CASIDPPGLAEAGELFF
14,TRBJ1-5,TRBV2,CASGLGAGGQPQHF
14,TRBJ2-3,TRBV11-2,CASSLVGGKDTQYF
14,TRBJ1-2,TRBV5-1,CASSDGGSFYGYTF
14,TRBJ1-1,TRBV4-1,CASSQGGGSPEAFF
14,TRBJ1-1,TRBV20-1,CSARLQGINTEAFF
13,TRBJ1-2,TRBV18,CASSAGQDYGYTF
13,TRBJ1-2,TRBV28,CASNPQGTRGYTF
15,TRBJ1-1,TRBV6-5,CASSYSGQTNTEAFF
15,TRBJ2-1,TRBV2,CASSEEAGAINEQFF
13,TRBJ1-5,TRBV20-1,CSARGGSNQPQHF
16,TRBJ2-3,TRBV7-9,CASSPTRGYGTDTQYF
13,TRBJ2-4,TRBV10-1,CASIPSGENIQYF
14,TRBJ2-3,TRBV6-1,CASRMTERADTQYF
13,TRBJ1-6,TRBV7-9,CASSLDFGSPLHF
15,TRBJ2-3,TRBV20-1,CSARRGGISTDTQYF
16,TRBJ2-3,TRBV15,CATSRGDFSSTDTQYF
15,TRBJ2-3,TRBV30,CAWSWLAGATDTQYF
17,TRBJ2-1,TRBV7-6,CASSRTGGRVSYNEQFF
14,TRBJ1-2,TRBV6-4,CASSDPARGYGYTF
17,TRBJ2-1,TRBV7-6,CASSSRRVGNLHNEQFF
15,TRBJ2-3,TRBV10-3,CAISGSGGPTDTQYF
13,TRBJ1-1,TRBV18,CASSTSWGTEAFF
15,TRBJ2-3,TRBV12-3/TRBV12-4,CASSFGGRVTDTQYF
12,TRBJ2-3,TRBV20-1,CSARGGKDTQYF
15,TRBJ1-1,TRBV11-2,CASSLVLRGATEAFF
17,TRBJ2-2,TRBV7-8,CASSPTGGGGVIGELFF
11,TRBJ2-2,TRBV7-9,CASSLSGELFF
10,TRBJ2-1,TRBV30,CAWSRGEQFF
13,TRBJ2-1,TRBV28,CASKGVFYNEQFF
18,TRBJ2-7,TRBV27,CASSLSPLASGRYYEQYF
16,TRBJ2-7,TRBV5-1,CASSNSTGGRTYEQYF
17,TRBJ2-7,TRBV14,CASSQIKGLTGSYEQYF
14,TRBJ2-7,TRBV27,CASGTQGSLGEQYF
15,TRBJ1-2,TRBV5-1,CASSEGHQPYYGYTF
17,TRBJ1-6,TRBV18,CASSPQNLQGSNSPLHF
12,TRBJ2-7,TRBV27,CASSDSSYEQYF